The next 17 T cell receptor beta chains were all read from a single sample in a study of early T cells in non-severe SARS-CoV-2 infection. One entry per CDR3 protein results from TCRdb running MiXCR on the 5' RACE reads. The data hold tens of thousands of distinct CDR3 sequences, with under 10% observed a single time. The sample taken for sequencing was whole blood. All receptors derive from an adult who was a healthcare worker with PCR-confirmed SARS-CoV-2 infection or an uninfected control (not recorded which).

This clonotype came up many times. V usage is TRBV5-1 and J usage is TRBJ2-3; D possibly corresponds to TRBD1 (6 bases). There are 13 residues in the CDR3. Germline CDR1 and CDR2: SGHRS and YFSETQ. V was cut by 5 bases and J by 5 bases, with 12 bases left in between. The CDR3 sequence is CASRYRERDTQYF. CDR3 nucleotide sequence: TGCGCCAGCAGGTACAGGGAAAGAGATACGCAGTATTTT.

This clonotype was detected ten times or more. The chain recombines TRBV7-9 with TRBJ2-5; weak D call: TRBD1 (6 bases). Germline CDR1 and CDR2: SEHNR and FQNEAQ (reference sequence). Trimming removed 2 bases from V and 3 bases from J, with 10 bases in between. The CDR3 has 14 residues. CDR3 coding DNA: TGTGCCAGCAGCTTACAGGGGACCGAAGAGACCCAGTACTTC. Amino acid sequence: CASSLQGTEETQYF.

This clonotype was recorded many times. V usage is TRBV15 and J usage is TRBJ2-7, with D perhaps TRBD2 (6 bases). The germline V gene has CDR1 LNHNV and CDR2 YYDKDF (reference sequence). The CDR3 spans 14 residues. V was shortened by 1 base and J by 3 bases, with 10 bases between the two germline ends. The CDR3 DNA reads as TGTGCCACCAGCAGAGGGATTAGCGGCTACGAGCAGTACTTC. It is translated as CATSRGISGYEQYF.

The sample holds many counts of this clonotype. In nucleotides, the CDR3 is TGTGCCAGCAGCCCGGAGTCCAGAGATACGCAGTATTTT. Amino acid sequence: CASSPESRDTQYF. V usage is TRBV5-6 and J usage is TRBJ2-3, with unresolved D. CDR1 SGHDT and CDR2 YYEEEE come from the germline V gene. The CDR3 is 13 residues long. The germline V and J ends were trimmed by 4 bases and 5 bases, with 11 bases remaining between them.

Concerning this clonotype: A much larger clone differs by one base, so this may be a read error. The V and J genes are TRBV24-1 and TRBJ2-3; TRBD1 agrees at 12 bases. The CDR3 consists of 15 residues. Germline values: CDR1 KGHDR, CDR2 SFDVKD. The chain's CDR3 is CATCDSGQGADTQYF. The CDR3 DNA sequence: TGTGCCACCTGTGATTCGGGACAGGGGGCTGATACGCAGTATTTT.

This clonotype has at least ten counts. The chain carries TRBV20-1 and TRBJ2-7, with D tentatively TRBD1 (6 bases). V was trimmed by 1 base and J by 3 bases, leaving 19 bases between them. Germline values: CDR1 DFQATT, CDR2 SNEGSKA (reference sequence). The CDR3 runs to 16 residues. The CDR3 loop is CSARGDFSLRGYEQYF. Written as DNA, the CDR3 is TGCAGTGCTAGAGGAGACTTCTCCCTCAGGGGCTACGAGCAGTACTTC.

This clonotype was counted many times. The chain links TRBV7-9 to TRBJ2-2; D is undetermined. Germline V gene sequence: CDR1 SEHNR, CDR2 FQNEAQ (reference sequence). V lost 5 bases and J lost 0, with 10 bases in between. CDR3 length equals 15 residues. DNA of the CDR3: TGTGCCAGCAGCCCCCTCGGGTCGAACACCGGGGAGCTGTTTTTT. Its translation: CASSPLGSNTGELFF.

This clonotype was counted many times. The gene calls are TRBV5-1 and TRBJ2-7; the D is unclear. V was cut by 1 base and J by 3 bases, with 11 bases left in between. The CDR3 loop spans 14 amino acids. Per the germline V gene, CDR1 is SGHRS and CDR2 is YFSETQ. The CDR3 DNA sequence: TGCGCCAGCAGCTTGTCGCAGCTTGGCTACGAGCAGTACTTC. Residues: CASSLSQLGYEQYF.

This chain links TRBV7-9 with TRBJ1-1; TRBD1 matches at 9 bases. Germline CDR1 reads SEHNR; CDR2 reads FQNEAQ (reference sequence). Trimming cost V 3 bases and J 11 bases; bases outside gene matches: 7. The CDR3 is 13 residues long. In DNA form, the CDR3 reads TGTGCCAGCAGCTTCGAACAGGGGGCGAAGGCTTTCTTT. It yields the protein CASSFEQGAKAFF.

This clonotype was counted between two and nine times. The chain carries TRBV6-5 and TRBJ2-2, with D possibly TRBD2 on 6 matching bases. CDR1 is MNHEY, CDR2 SVGAGI, per germline. The CDR3 is 16 amino acids. V dropped 5 bases and J dropped 5 bases, with 18 bases sitting between them. Here the CDR3 reads CASSRGRGSGTGELFF. CDR3 nucleotide sequence: TGTGCCAGCAGTCGGGGGAGAGGGTCGGGAACCGGGGAGCTGTTTTTT.

This clonotype occurred a few times. The chain carries TRBV3-1 and TRBJ2-7; 12 bases are a match to TRBD2. CDR1 is LGHDT, CDR2 YNNKEL, per germline (reference sequence). This CDR3 comprises 18 residues. Trimming cost V 4 bases and J 0 bases; bases outside gene matches: 10. DNA for the CDR3: TGTGCCAGCAGCCTGCGACGGCTAGCGGGAGGGGGCTCCTACGAGCAGTACTTC. Translation: CASSLRRLAGGGSYEQYF.

Ten or more counts support this clonotype. This chain uses TRBV2 with TRBJ2-1, with TRBD1 matching 11 bases. CDR3 length equals 14 residues. Germline CDR1 reads SNHLY; CDR2 reads FYNNEI. The V and J ends lost 6 bases and 4 bases, in that order; junction bases with no gene match: 2. CDR3 bases: TGTGCCAGCAGAAGGGACAGGGGGTACAATGAGCAGTTCTTC. Protein product: CASRRDRGYNEQFF.

This clonotype was seen repeatedly, ten times or more. CDR3 sequence: CSASDRGFAGELFF. The CDR3 DNA reads TGCAGTGCTAGTGATCGGGGATTCGCCGGGGAGCTGTTTTTT. The chain links TRBV20-1 to TRBJ2-2; possibly TRBD2 for D (5 bases). The CDR3 covers 14 residues. Per the germline V gene, CDR1 is DFQATT and CDR2 is SNEGSKA (reference sequence). Trimming left V 3 bases short and J 6 bases short, with 14 bases between.

There are a few counts of this clonotype. The chain joins TRBV2 to TRBJ1-1; a possible D gene is TRBD1 (5 bases). The V gene's germline CDR1 is SNHLY and CDR2 FYNNEI. The CDR3 contains 16 residues. V lost 2 bases to trimming and J lost 1 base, with 14 bases between them. Written as DNA, the CDR3 is TGTGCCAGCAGTGAACTTGGGGGTACTCCGAACACTGAAGCTTTCTTT. It encodes CASSELGGTPNTEAFF.

With regard to this clonotype: Possible read error: a much larger clone is one base away. This chain uses TRBV7-7 with TRBJ1-6; D remains ambiguous. This CDR3 spans 13 amino acids. The V gene's germline CDR1 is SSHAT and CDR2 FNYEAQ (reference sequence). Here the CDR3 DNA reads TGTGCTTGCAGCTTTGACGGGAATTCACCCCTCCACTTT. Translating gives CACSFDGNSPLHF.

The chain couples TRBV2 to TRBJ1-1, with D possibly TRBD1 on 6 matching bases. Germline values: CDR1 SNHLY, CDR2 FYNNEI. V lost 6 bases and J 4 bases, leaving 9 bases between the germline ends. This CDR3 comprises 12 residues. The CDR3 protein is CASRGGGTEAFF. CDR3 nucleotide sequence: TGTGCCAGCAGGGGAGGGGGCACTGAAGCTTTCTTT.

This clonotype has only a few counts. This chain uses TRBV7-9 with TRBJ2-7, with D perhaps matching TRBD2 (5 bases). This CDR3 is built from 15 residues. The germline V and J ends were trimmed by 6 bases and 3 bases, with 18 bases remaining between them. Germline V gene sequence: CDR1 SEHNR, CDR2 FQNEAQ (reference sequence). The CDR3 nucleotides read TGTGCCAGCAGTTTGGGTACTGGTCGGGACTACGAGCAGTACTTC. Translating it yields CASSLGTGRDYEQYF.